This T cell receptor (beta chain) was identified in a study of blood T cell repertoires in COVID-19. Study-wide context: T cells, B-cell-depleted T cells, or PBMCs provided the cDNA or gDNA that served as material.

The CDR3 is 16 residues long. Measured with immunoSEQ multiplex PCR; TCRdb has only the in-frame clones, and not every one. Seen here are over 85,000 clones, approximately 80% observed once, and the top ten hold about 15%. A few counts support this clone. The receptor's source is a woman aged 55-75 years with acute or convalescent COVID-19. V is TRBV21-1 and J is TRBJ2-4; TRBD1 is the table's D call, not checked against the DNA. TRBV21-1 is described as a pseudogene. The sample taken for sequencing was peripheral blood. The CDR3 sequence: CASSKGLDRGKNIQYF. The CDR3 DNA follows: TGTGCCAGCAGCAAAGGCCTCGACAGGGGGAAAAACATTCAGTACTTC.